This T cell receptor (beta chain) came from a study of sequential checkpoint blockade in melanoma. Overall study context: DNA from 70 to 95 pretreatment tumor samples underwent TCRβ immunosequencing. Notes on the study in general: In arm A, pretreatment tumor clonality was associated with response. Tumor T-cell fraction and clonality correlated with PD-L1 and CD8+ counts.

Libraries were prepared by immunoSEQ multiplex PCR; TCRdb keeps only in-frame clonotypes and omits some of them. The sample lists 20,000 to 25,000 clones; more than 25% were seen once. Sample treatment: randomized to nivolumab then ipilimumab (arm A) or the reverse (arm B). Germline loops: CDR1 MDHEN, CDR2 SYDVKM. This CDR3 has 13 amino acids. Trimming removed 3 bases from V and 5 bases from J, with 10 bases in between. In its sample, this clone was seen a few times. Its specificity is not known. Specimen: tumor tissue (inferred from file names), collected from a patient given nivolumab and ipilimumab in sequence. This TCR was recovered from a human donor with melanoma. The chain joins TRBV28 to TRBJ1-2; tentative D call: TRBD1 (6 bases). The CDR3 protein is CASSLDRTYGYTF. The CDR3 DNA follows: TGTGCCAGCAGTTTGGACAGAACGTATGGCTACACCTTC.